Below are 7 T cell receptor beta chains sequenced from a single sample in a study of T cells after yellow fever vaccination. Each CDR3 protein is one row after TCRdb ran MiXCR on the 5' RACE reads. In the table there are 450,000 to 550,000 distinct CDR3 sequences, roughly 22% of which are singletons. Sequencing used PBMCs, obtained 21 days after the first yellow fever vaccination. The receptors were gathered from a man in his late teens or twenties who received the YFV17D yellow fever vaccine.

The rearrangement links TRBV7-2 to TRBJ1-4, with 8 nucleotides matching TRBD1. Looked up from germline, CDR1 is SGHTA and CDR2 is FQGNSA. CDR3 size: 16 residues. Germline trimming cut 6 bases from V and 5 bases from J; bases unmatched to any gene: 11. The chain's CDR3 is CASSYQSWTGNEKLFF. The CDR3 DNA reads TGTGCCAGCAGTTATCAATCTTGGACAGGGAATGAAAAACTGTTTTTT.

The V gene is TRBV7-2, the J gene TRBJ2-1, with a tentative D call TRBD1 (6 bases). Germline V gene data show CDR1 as SGHTA and CDR2 as FQGNSA. With 7 bases removed from V and 10 bases from J, the gap between germline ends came to 17 bases. This CDR3 has 13 amino acids. CDR3 sequence: CASNPTGPGEQFF. The CDR3 nucleotides read TGTGCCAGCAACCCGACAGGCCCAGGGGAGCAGTTCTTC. Complete variable domain (other parts from reference TRBV7-2 and TRBJ2-1): GAGVSQSPSNKVTEKGKDVELRCDPISGHTALYWYRQSLGQGLEFLIYFQGNSAPDKSGLPSDRFSAERTGGSVSTLTIQRTQQEDSAVYLCASNPTGPGEQFFGPGTRLTVL.

The chain recombines TRBV5-1 with TRBJ2-1; D remains ambiguous. Trimming shortened V by 0 bases and J by 6 bases, and 10 bases separated the two germline ends. The CDR3 is 14 residues long. Germline CDR1 and CDR2: SGHRS and YFSETQ. The CDR3 spells CASSLAWSSNEQFF. CDR3 nucleotide sequence: TGCGCCAGCAGCTTGGCCTGGTCTAGCAATGAGCAGTTCTTC.

V gene TRBV29-1 combines with J gene TRBJ2-1, with 10 bases lining up with TRBD2. Trimming removed 3 bases from V and 5 bases from J; junction bases left unmatched: 7. This CDR3 region has 15 residues. CDR1 is SQVTM, CDR2 ANQGSEA, per germline. The CDR3 nucleotides are TGCAGCGTTGACGAACTAGCGGGGCCCAACAATGAGCAGTTCTTC. Translated: CSVDELAGPNNEQFF.

This clonotype has more than one count but fewer than ten. The CDR3 reads CSALSYNEQFF. The CDR3 DNA reads TGCAGTGCCCTGTCCTACAATGAGCAGTTCTTC. The rearrangement links TRBV20-1 to TRBJ2-1; D remains unclear. Germline loops: CDR1 DFQATT, CDR2 SNEGSKA (reference sequence). The germline V and J ends were trimmed by 6 bases and 1 base, with 4 bases remaining between them. The CDR3 contains 11 residues.

This clonotype has just a few counts. The chain recombines TRBV5-5 with TRBJ2-6, with D possibly matching TRBD1 (5 bases). Looked up from germline, CDR1 is SGHKS and CDR2 is YYEKEE (reference sequence). This CDR3 region has 18 residues. Trimming shortened V by 5 bases and J by 0 bases, and 18 bases separated the two germline ends. The CDR3 DNA follows: TGTGCCAGCAGTTTCACGTGGACACCGAGCTCTGGGGCCAACGTCCTGACTTTC. Amino acid sequence: CASSFTWTPSSGANVLTF.

The chain is built from TRBV7-9 and TRBJ1-1; D remains unclear. The CDR3 length is 16 residues. Germline CDR1 and CDR2: SEHNR and FQNEAQ (reference sequence). Trimming took off 4 bases at V and 10 bases at J, with 25 bases between the two ends. Written as DNA, the CDR3 is TGTGCCAGCAGCTCCACTGAAGTGCACACTGAAAATGTAGCTTTCTTT. It yields the protein CASSSTEVHTENVAFF.